The rows below give T cell receptor beta chains drawn from one sample of a study of blood T cell repertoires in COVID-19. TCRdb keeps only in-frame clones here, not all; method: immunoSEQ multiplex PCR. The profile shows around 370,000 clones, more than 75% of them singletons. The sample was peripheral blood. The receptors shown here come from a woman in her forties or fifties with COVID-19, enrolled during active disease. Both conserved end residues are part of each CDR3. A D gene is named only where the DNA matches it firmly. Only part of the rows carry a size: once, few, many, or a class if the clone is expanded.

CDR3 DNA	CDR3 protein	D gene	V gene	J gene	clone size
TGTGCCAGCGGAGGACAGTATCAGCCCCAGCATTTT	CASGGQYQPQHF	-	TRBV2	TRBJ1-5	-
TGTGCCAGCAGCTTACAGGACAGGGGTTTATCACCCCTCCACTTT	CASSLQDRGLSPLHF	TRBD1	TRBV5-5	TRBJ1-6	once
TGTGCCAGCCAGGGACAGGGGTACTCCGAGCAGTACTTC	CASQGQGYSEQYF	TRBD1	TRBV12-3/TRBV12-4	TRBJ2-7	-
TGTGCCAGCAGCTTCCTAGCGGGAGGGCTAGAGCAGTTCTTC	CASSFLAGGLEQFF	TRBD2	TRBV7-9	TRBJ2-1	-
TGTGCCAGCAGCCAATTCCCCGGGACAGGGGGGAATCAGCCCCAGCATTTT	CASSQFPGTGGNQPQHF	TRBD1	TRBV6-2/TRBV6-3	TRBJ1-5	-
TGTGCCAGCGGGACAGGGTCCTACGAGCAGTACTTC	CASGTGSYEQYF	TRBD1	TRBV25-1	TRBJ2-7	-
TGCGCCAGCAGCTGGGGGACTAGCGCACTCACAGATACGCAGTATTTT	CASSWGTSALTDTQYF	TRBD2	TRBV5-1	TRBJ2-3	-
TGTGCCAGCAGCCTTAAGGGGGAGACCCAGTACTTC	CASSLKGETQYF	-	TRBV7-2	TRBJ2-5	-
TGTGCCAGCAGCGAGGACAGGGGGGGTTCGGGCAATCAGCCCCAGCATTTT	CASSEDRGGSGNQPQHF	TRBD1	TRBV5-8	TRBJ1-5	-
TGTGCCAGCAGCTTAGCGGGAGGGAACAATGAGCAGTTCTTC	CASSLAGGNNEQFF	TRBD2	TRBV11-2	TRBJ2-1	-
TGTGCCAGCAGCTTAGACAGGGGGCTGGCAAATCAGCCCCAGCATTTT	CASSLDRGLANQPQHF	TRBD1	TRBV5-5	TRBJ1-5	-
TGTGCCAGCAGCTTGGCCGTCTACGGGGGACCCCCCTACGAGCAGTACTTC	CASSLAVYGGPPYEQYF	-	TRBV5-4	TRBJ2-7	-
TGTGCCAGCAGCCATGGGCGGGCCCCTGGGTACGAGCAGTACTTC	CASSHGRAPGYEQYF	-	TRBV3-1/TRBV3-2	TRBJ2-7	-
TGTGCCAGCAGCCAATCCGGGTACGGTTCGGAGACCCAGTACTTC	CASSQSGYGSETQYF	-	TRBV11-2	TRBJ2-5	-
TGTGCCAGCAGTTACAAGAGTGAGCAGTTCTTC	CASSYKSEQFF	-	TRBV6-2/TRBV6-3	TRBJ2-1	-
TGTGCCAGCAGTTCGACAGGGGGAGCTTTCTTT	CASSSTGGAFF	TRBD1	TRBV6-5	TRBJ1-1	-
TGTGCCAGCAGTTACGGGACAGACTCTGGAAACACCATATATTTT	CASSYGTDSGNTIYF	TRBD1	TRBV3-1/TRBV3-2	TRBJ1-3	-
TGTGCCAGCAGTGAAATCCGGACAGGGAACTATGGCTACACCTTC	CASSEIRTGNYGYTF	TRBD1	TRBV6-1	TRBJ1-2	-
TGTGCCAGCAGCGTCGGGTCGAGCTCCTACAATGAGCAGTTCTTC	CASSVGSSSYNEQFF	-	TRBV9	TRBJ2-1	-
TGTGCCATCAGTGAGTACTATGAGCAGTTCTTC	CAISEYYEQFF	-	TRBV10-3	TRBJ2-1	-